Listed below are T cell receptor beta chains from one sample, sequenced in a study of shared clonotypes between healthy human individuals. Measured with immunoSEQ multiplex PCR; TCRdb has only the in-frame clones, and not every one. The sample lists about 600,000 clones, around 97% occurring once. Sequencing used naive CD4+ T cells sorted from blood. These receptors all come from a woman under 40 in good health. CDR3s include the opening cysteine and the closing phenylalanine or tryptophan. Each record gives: D gene, CDR3 length, V gene, J gene, clone size, CDR3 DNA, CDR3 protein. A D gene is named only where the DNA matches it firmly. Some rows mark clone size as missing; the rest say once, few, many or name a class of expanded clone.

NA	11	TRBV20-1	TRBJ2-2	NA	TGCAGTGCTACGAACACCGGGGAGCTGTTTTTT	CSATNTGELFF
NA	16	TRBV5-1	TRBJ2-6	NA	TGCGCCAGCAGTGCAGGGGAAACGGGTGGGGCCAACGTCCTGACTTTC	CASSAGETGGANVLTF
NA	16	TRBV27	TRBJ2-7	NA	TGTGCCAGCAGACCTTACGGTCAGGTTTCCTCCTACGAGCAGTACTTC	CASRPYGQVSSYEQYF
TRBD2	15	TRBV27	TRBJ2-2	NA	TGTGCCAGCAGTCCGGGACTAGTTGGGACCGGGGAGCTGTTTTTT	CASSPGLVGTGELFF
NA	13	TRBV6-1	TRBJ2-3	once	TGTGCCAGCAGCCGCGGACAGCCAGATACGCAGTATTTT	CASSRGQPDTQYF
TRBD1	15	TRBV13	TRBJ2-1	NA	TGTGCCAGCAGCTCGACAGGGGGCGCCCATTTAGGGCAGTTCTTC	CASSSTGGAHLGQFF
NA	13	TRBV28	TRBJ2-7	NA	TGTGCCAGCAGTTTCCCAGGGACCTACGAGCAGTACTTC	CASSFPGTYEQYF
TRBD1	13	TRBV28	TRBJ1-1	NA	TGTGCCAGCATTACAGGGGTGAACACTGAAGCTTTCTTT	CASITGVNTEAFF
NA	14	TRBV30	TRBJ1-1	once	TGTGCCTGGAGTAGATTATCGGGTGGAACCCAGGCTTTCTTT	CAWSRLSGGTQAFF
NA	12	TRBV6-1	TRBJ2-7	NA	TGTGCCAGCAGTGAAATCTACTACGAGCAGTACTTC	CASSEIYYEQYF
NA	15	TRBV28	TRBJ2-6	NA	TGTGCCAGCAGTATCCGAAGCTCTGGGGCCAACGTCCTGACTTTC	CASSIRSSGANVLTF
TRBD2	12	TRBV7-9	TRBJ2-7	NA	TGTGCCGCGGGGGGACTAGCCTACGAGCAGTACTTC	CAAGGLAYEQYF
NA	14	TRBV15	TRBJ2-5	NA	TGTGCCACCAGGCACCCGGGGAGCGTGGAGACCCAGTACTTC	CATRHPGSVETQYF
NA	14	TRBV4-1	TRBJ1-5	few	TGCGCCAGCAGCCCCAGGGATAGCAATCAGCCCCAGCATTTT	CASSPRDSNQPQHF
NA	16	TRBV11-2	TRBJ1-1	NA	TGTGCCAGCAGCTTAGTTTTTCGGGGATTGGGTACTGAAGCTTTCTTT	CASSLVFRGLGTEAFF
NA	14	TRBV10-3	TRBJ2-4	NA	TGTGCCATCAGTACGGACGGAGCCAAAAACATTCAGTACTTC	CAISTDGAKNIQYF
NA	15	TRBV9	TRBJ2-3	NA	TGTGCCAGCAGCGTAGTGGGGACTGGGGCAGATACGCAGTATTTT	CASSVVGTGADTQYF
TRBD1	16	TRBV13	TRBJ1-2	NA	TGTGCCAGCAGCTTAACCCCGGACAGGGGAATATATGGCTACACCTTC	CASSLTPDRGIYGYTF
NA	13	TRBV2	TRBJ1-2	NA	TGTGCCAGCAGTGATCGGCTTAACTATGGCTACACCTTC	CASSDRLNYGYTF
TRBD2	13	TRBV30	TRBJ2-1	once	TGTGCCTGGAGGGGACTAGCGGGAGATGGGCAGTTCTTC	CAWRGLAGDGQFF
TRBD2	15	TRBV19	TRBJ2-3	NA	TGTGCCAGTAGTATGGGACTAGCGGGGCCAGATACGCAGTATTTT	CASSMGLAGPDTQYF
NA	11	TRBV6-5	TRBJ2-7	NA	TGTGCCAGCACGCACAGCGCCGAGCAGTACTTC	CASTHSAEQYF
TRBD1	14	TRBV28	TRBJ1-1	NA	TGTGCCAGTTCGACAGGGGGTTTGTTTACTGAAGCTTTCTTT	CASSTGGLFTEAFF
NA	15	TRBV10-2	TRBJ1-1	NA	TGCGCCAGCAGTGGCCGCGGGAGAATGAACACTGAAGCTTTCTTT	CASSGRGRMNTEAFF
TRBD2	14	TRBV18	TRBJ2-7	NA	TGTGCCAGCTCACTGAGCGGGAGGGCCCCCGAGCAGTACTTC	CASSLSGRAPEQYF
NA	15	TRBV11-2	TRBJ1-4	NA	TGTGCCAGCAGCTCCCGAGGGGCAACTAATGAAAAACTGTTTTTT	CASSSRGATNEKLFF
NA	15	TRBV13	TRBJ2-7	NA	TGTGCCAGCAGCTTAAAGCGGTTTAGAGGCTACGAGCAGTACTTC	CASSLKRFRGYEQYF
NA	15	TRBV27	TRBJ2-2	NA	TGTGCCAGCAGCAGACAGACAGTAAACACCGGGGAGCTGTTTTTT	CASSRQTVNTGELFF
NA	13	TRBV14	TRBJ1-1	NA	TGTGCCAGCAGACAGGGCCTGAACACTGAAGCTTTCTTT	CASRQGLNTEAFF
TRBD1	14	TRBV6-5	TRBJ1-4	NA	TGTGCCAGCAGGGGGACAGGGTATGAAGAAAAACTGTTTTTT	CASRGTGYEEKLFF
NA	13	TRBV28	TRBJ1-4	NA	TGTGCCACTTTGACCGGGACGAGGGAAAAACTGTTTTTT	CATLTGTREKLFF
TRBD2	18	TRBV4-2	TRBJ2-7	NA	TGTGCCAGCAGCCGAGGGGGAGGGACTAGCGGGGGTACCTACGAGCAGTACTTC	CASSRGGGTSGGTYEQYF
TRBD2	15	TRBV19	TRBJ2-7	NA	TGTGCCAGCGGGAGGCCCGACGACCAAACCTACGAGCAGTACTTC	CASGRPDDQTYEQYF
TRBD2	17	TRBV15	TRBJ2-1	NA	TGTGCCACCAGCAGAGCTGGGCGGGCTAGCGGGAGTGATGAGCAGTTCTTC	CATSRAGRASGSDEQFF
NA	17	TRBV29-1	TRBJ1-3	NA	TGCAGCCAATCCCGGTGGGCAGAACATACGAGGGGAAACACCATATATTTT	CSQSRWAEHTRGNTIYF